These 14 T cell receptor beta chains came from one sample sequenced in a study of T cell changes during pregnancy in multiple sclerosis. Sequenced by immunoSEQ multiplex PCR; TCRdb stores in-frame clones only, minus some. The data contain about 52,000 clones, about 92% of them singletons. The source was CD4+ T cells from peripheral blood mononuclear cells, collected in the third trimester of pregnancy. Receptors originate from a female donor with multiple sclerosis, enrolled in a pregnancy study.

This clone was recorded only once. The CDR3, as DNA: TGTGCCAGCAGCCTACAGGCTGATTCACCCCTCCACTTT. Amino acids: CASSLQADSPLHF. The rearrangement uses TRBV5-4 and TRBJ1-6; TRBD1 might be the D (5 bases). The CDR3 has 13 amino acids. In germline, CDR1 is SGHNT, CDR2 YYREEE (reference sequence). Trimming took 4 bases from V and 8 from J, leaving 10 bases between them.

The rearrangement joins TRBV4-3 to TRBJ2-2; 9 bases line up with TRBD1. Trimming removed 4 bases from V and 7 bases from J; junction bases left unmatched: 16. The CDR3 consists of 18 residues. The germline V gene has CDR1 LGHNA and CDR2 YSLEER. The CDR3 loop is CASSPILPGQGAGGELFF. CDR3 DNA: TGCGCCAGCAGCCCGATATTACCGGGACAGGGAGCCGGCGGGGAGCTGTTTTTT.

V is TRBV6-5 and J is TRBJ1-2; possible D gene TRBD1, 6 bases. V was clipped by 0 bases and J by 5 bases, with 16 bases between them. The CDR3 is 16 amino acids. Germline V lookup: CDR1 MNHEY, CDR2 SVGAGI. The CDR3 is CASSYSNNRGAYGYTF. The CDR3 DNA is TGTGCCAGCAGTTACTCAAACAACCGGGGGGCTTATGGCTACACCTTC.

V gene TRBV5-4 combines with J gene TRBJ1-1; TRBD1 matches 8 bases. V dropped 3 bases and J dropped 4; count of bases not matched to a gene: 5. Germline CDR1 is SGHNT and CDR2 is YYREEE (reference sequence). The length of the CDR3 is 14 residues. CDR3 nucleotide sequence: TGTGCCAGCAGCTCAGACAGGGGCGGCACTGAAGCTTTCTTT. This translates into CASSSDRGGTEAFF.

V is TRBV30 and J is TRBJ1-3; D gene ambiguous. This CDR3 region has 17 residues. Germline CDR1 reads GTSNPN; CDR2 reads SVGIG (reference sequence). The V gene lost 4 bases and the J gene lost 0 bases, with 19 bases spanning the gap. CDR3 in amino acids: CAWIPRRDTSSGNTIYF. The CDR3 DNA reads TGTGCCTGGATCCCCCGCCGGGATACTTCCTCTGGAAACACCATATATTTT.

The chain uses TRBV10-3 and TRBJ1-1, with D possibly TRBD1 on 5 matching bases. V dropped 2 bases and J dropped 0 bases, with 10 bases sitting between them. Germline values: CDR1 ENHRY, CDR2 SYGVKD. The CDR3 loop spans 15 amino acids. The CDR3 protein is CAISEPGTLNTEAFF. The CDR3 nucleotides read TGTGCCATCAGTGAGCCGGGGACTCTGAACACTGAAGCTTTCTTT.

The V and J genes are TRBV6-5 and TRBJ1-5, with D unclear. Trimming shortened V by 4 bases and J by 4 bases, and 8 bases separated the two germline ends. This CDR3 is built from 13 residues. CDR1 and CDR2 (germline): MNHEY, SVGAGI. CDR3 region: CASSLQINQPQHF. The DNA of the CDR3 is TGTGCCAGCAGTTTGCAGATAAATCAGCCCCAGCATTTT.

This chain uses TRBV5-1 with TRBJ2-3, with 10 bases aligning to TRBD2. The CDR3 loop spans 16 amino acids. From germline, CDR1 is SGHRS and CDR2 YFSETQ. V trimming: 3 bases; J trimming: 4 bases; junction bases outside the gene matches: 8. This CDR3 reads CASSSALAGESDTQYF. CDR3 coding DNA: TGCGCCAGCAGCTCAGCTCTAGCGGGGGAATCAGATACGCAGTATTTT.

The rearrangement links TRBV30 to TRBJ2-7, with 9 bases fitting TRBD1. This CDR3 has 13 amino acids. The V and J ends lost 2 bases and 3 bases, in that order; junction bases with no gene match: 2. Germline CDR1 reads GTSNPN; CDR2 reads SVGIG (reference sequence). CDR3 DNA sequence: TGTGCCTGGAGTCTGGACAGGGGCTACGAGCAGTACTTC. It specifies CAWSLDRGYEQYF. The entire variable domain, with the rest obtained from reference TRBV30 and TRBJ2-7, is as follows: SQTIHQWPATLVQPVGSPLSLECTVEGTSNPNLYWYRQAAGRGLQLLFYSVGIGQISSEVPQNLSASRPQDRQFILSSKKLLLSDSGFYLCAWSLDRGYEQYFGPGTRLTVT.

The V gene is TRBV16, the J gene TRBJ1-4; possible D gene TRBD1, 5 bases. The CDR3 runs 15 residues. V was pared by 3 bases and J by 3 bases, with 11 bases between. Germline CDR1 reads KGHSY; CDR2 reads FQNENV. The CDR3 DNA reads TGTGCCAGCAGCCAGCAGGGCGCCCCTAATGAAAAACTGTTTTTT. This sequence encodes CASSQQGAPNEKLFF.

V gene TRBV2 combines with J gene TRBJ1-2; 10 bases fit TRBD1. Germline CDR1 SNHLY, CDR2 FYNNEI. Trimming cost V 3 bases and J 2 bases; bases outside gene matches: 0. CDR3 size: 14 residues. Here the CDR3 DNA reads TGTGCCAGCAGTGAGGACAGGGGGAACTATGGCTACACCTTC. It is translated as CASSEDRGNYGYTF.

The V and J genes are TRBV5-4 and TRBJ2-1; a possible D gene is TRBD1 (6 bases). Germline-derived CDR1 and CDR2 are SGHNT and YYREEE (reference sequence). The CDR3 spans 16 residues. Trimming shortened V by 5 bases and J by 2 bases, and 17 bases separated the two germline ends. The DNA for the CDR3 is TGTGCCAGCAGGGATGCTAAGGGACAAACCTACAATGAGCAGTTCTTC. This gives the protein CASRDAKGQTYNEQFF.

The chain employs TRBV19 and TRBJ1-1, with D tentatively TRBD1 (5 bases). The V gene's germline CDR1 is LNHDA and CDR2 SQIVND (reference sequence). There are 14 residues in the CDR3. V lost 5 bases and J lost 0, with 10 bases in between. The CDR3 loop is CASSFRGMNTEAFF. The CDR3 DNA is TGTGCCAGTAGTTTTCGGGGGATGAACACTGAAGCTTTCTTT.

DNA for the CDR3: TGCAGCGTTGAGGACAGGGTAGGCGGGTGGCTCGCTAATGGCTACACCTTC. Protein: CSVEDRVGGWLANGYTF. J is TRBJ1-2 and V is TRBV29-1; 8 bases are shared with TRBD1. Germline V CDR1 and CDR2: SQVTM, ANQGSEA. CDR3 length equals 17 residues. After removal of 3 bases from V and 6 bases from J, the junction contained 18 bases not matched to a gene.